This TCR beta chain was obtained from a study of blood T cell repertoires in COVID-19. About the research overall: PBMCs, B-cell-depleted T cells, or T cells were the source of the cDNA or gDNA that made up the material.

CDR3 length: 11 amino acids. Germline CDR1 MNHEY, CDR2 SVGEGT. Trimming shortened V by 4 bases and J by 7 bases, and 7 bases separated the two germline ends. The protocol was immunoSEQ multiplex PCR, while the TCRdb copy is restricted to in-frame clones and leaves out a portion. Of around 370,000 clones listed, 91% are singletons. The sequence was obtained from a young woman who had recovered from COVID-19. Sequencing was carried out using peripheral blood. The rearrangement joins TRBV6-2 or TRBV6-3 to TRBJ1-1; D is ambiguous. The CDR3 here is CASSFLGEAFF. For the CDR3, the DNA is TGTGCCAGCAGTTTTCTAGGTGAAGCTTTCTTT.